This T cell receptor beta chain appears in the sequencing data of a study of T cell responses to AZD1222 COVID-19 vaccine. Findings and limits, study-wide: Spike-specific TCR breadth rose after two AZD1222 doses, and depth rose as well. Baseline seropositivity characterized only a handful of AZD1222 recipients. Mostly white British, mostly female donors; authors suggested clonal diversity may be underestimated.

This clone was observed a single time. Its antigen is undetermined. Using immunoSEQ multiplex PCR, the repertoire was profiled, and TCRdb retains in-frame clones only, with some absent. The table lists approximately 100,000 clones, about 90% of them singletons. The CDR3 is 14 residues long. The V end was cut by 5 bases, the J end by 2 bases, with 11 bases between. Germline V gives CDR1 SGHAT, CDR2 FQNNGV. The sample in question was peripheral blood, obtained on day 0 of AZD1222 vaccination. The TCR was taken from an adult in good health. The rearrangement uses TRBV11-2 and TRBJ2-3; D not certain. The CDR3 nucleotides read TGTGCCAGCAGCGCCAAAGGGCTCACAGATACGCAGTATTTT. This translates into CASSAKGLTDTQYF.